This is a list of T cell receptor beta chains from one sample in a study of CD8 T cells in ankylosing spondylitis. A single record per CDR3 protein comes from TCRdb applying MiXCR to the 5' RACE reads. The sample has 500,000 to 650,000 distinct CDR3 sequences; roughly 5% are singletons. Sequencing was performed on blood, either unsorted or a sorted T cell fraction (not recorded which). Source of these receptors: a male donor with ankylosing spondylitis. The CDR3 runs from the conserved cysteine through the conserved F or W. Fields, in order: clone size, J gene, V gene, D gene, CDR3 protein, CDR3 DNA. A D gene is named only where the DNA matches it firmly. Some rows have no size entry. The others give once, few or many, or a class for an expanded clone.

abundance: many
j_gene: TRBJ2-7
v_gene: TRBV5-1
d_gene: -
CDR3aa: CASSLFRDEQYF
CDR3nt: TGCGCCAGCAGCTTGTTCAGGGACGAGCAGTACTTC

abundance: few
j_gene: TRBJ2-1
v_gene: TRBV4-1
d_gene: -
CDR3aa: CASSQDVPPYNEQFF
CDR3nt: TGCGCCAGCAGCCAAGATGTGCCCCCCTACAATGAGCAGTTCTTC

abundance: many
j_gene: TRBJ2-3
v_gene: TRBV7-9
d_gene: TRBD1
CDR3aa: CASTRPGTVGDTQYF
CDR3nt: TGTGCCAGCACCCGCCCCGGGACAGTGGGAGATACGCAGTATTTT

abundance: many
j_gene: TRBJ1-1
v_gene: TRBV3-1
d_gene: -
CDR3aa: CASSQGTFFFEAFF
CDR3nt: TGTGCCAGCAGCCAAGGGACTTTTTTTTTTGAAGCTTTCTTT

abundance: -
j_gene: TRBJ2-7
v_gene: TRBV14
d_gene: -
CDR3aa: CASSRDWGSEQYF
CDR3nt: TGTGCCAGCAGCCGGGATTGGGGTAGCGAGCAGTACTTC

abundance: many
j_gene: TRBJ2-3
v_gene: TRBV20-1
d_gene: TRBD2
CDR3aa: CSARSLPTSGLTSTDTQYF
CDR3nt: TGCAGTGCTAGATCCCTCCCCACTAGCGGGCTAACTAGCACAGATACGCAGTATTTT

abundance: many
j_gene: TRBJ2-5
v_gene: TRBV5-6
d_gene: -
CDR3aa: CASSFGTPGETQYF
CDR3nt: TGTGCCAGCAGCTTCGGGACTCCGGGAGAGACCCAGTACTTC

abundance: many
j_gene: TRBJ1-2
v_gene: TRBV7-9
d_gene: -
CDR3aa: CASSRGAEYGYTF
CDR3nt: TGTGCCAGCAGCCGAGGGGCCGAATATGGCTACACCTTC

abundance: few
j_gene: TRBJ2-5
v_gene: TRBV7-9
d_gene: -
CDR3aa: CASSYDRALAETQYF
CDR3nt: TGTGCCAGCAGCTATGACCGTGCCCTAGCTGAGACCCAGTACTTC

abundance: few
j_gene: TRBJ2-4
v_gene: TRBV29-1
d_gene: -
CDR3aa: CSVEDLGLRGGNIQYF
CDR3nt: TGCAGCGTTGAGGACCTAGGCCTGCGGGGAGGAAACATTCAGTACTTC

abundance: many
j_gene: TRBJ2-1
v_gene: TRBV20-1
d_gene: -
CDR3aa: CSADPAALGEQFF
CDR3nt: TGCAGTGCTGACCCCGCGGCCCTTGGGGAGCAGTTCTTC

abundance: many
j_gene: TRBJ1-4
v_gene: TRBV12-3/TRBV12-4
d_gene: -
CDR3aa: CASIQSLEKLFF
CDR3nt: TGTGCCAGCATCCAATCATTGGAAAAACTGTTTTTT

abundance: many
j_gene: TRBJ1-5
v_gene: TRBV29-1
d_gene: -
CDR3aa: CSVGRAWDQPQHF
CDR3nt: TGCAGCGTTGGCAGGGCCTGGGATCAGCCCCAGCATTTT

abundance: many
j_gene: TRBJ1-1
v_gene: TRBV6-5
d_gene: -
CDR3aa: CASSYAPGYTEAFF
CDR3nt: TGTGCCAGCAGTTACGCTCCGGGCTACACTGAAGCTTTCTTT

abundance: many
j_gene: TRBJ1-1
v_gene: TRBV5-6
d_gene: -
CDR3aa: CASRQAFF
CDR3nt: TGTGCCAGCAGGCAAGCTTTCTTT

abundance: -
j_gene: TRBJ2-1
v_gene: TRBV21-1
d_gene: -
CDR3aa: CASSEQGAGGLQRENEQFF
CDR3nt: TGTGCCAGCAGCGAACAGGGGGCTGGGGGGTTACAAAGGGAGAATGAGCAGTTCTTC

abundance: many
j_gene: TRBJ2-5
v_gene: TRBV7-2
d_gene: TRBD2
CDR3aa: CASSLGLAGAKETQYF
CDR3nt: TGTGCCAGCAGCTTAGGACTAGCGGGAGCTAAAGAGACCCAGTACTTC

abundance: few
j_gene: TRBJ2-1
v_gene: TRBV27
d_gene: TRBD2
CDR3aa: CASSTGLAGGGEQFF
CDR3nt: TGTGCCAGCAGCACGGGACTAGCGGGAGGGGGTGAGCAGTTCTTC

abundance: few
j_gene: TRBJ2-6
v_gene: TRBV14
d_gene: -
CDR3aa: CASSLRGFSGANVLTF
CDR3nt: TGTGCCAGCAGCCTTCGGGGCTTCTCTGGGGCCAACGTCCTGACTTTC

abundance: many
j_gene: TRBJ2-3
v_gene: TRBV29-1
d_gene: TRBD1
CDR3aa: CSITGGPDTQYF
CDR3nt: TGCAGTATTACAGGGGGCCCAGATACGCAGTATTTT

abundance: many
j_gene: TRBJ1-5
v_gene: TRBV7-9
d_gene: TRBD1
CDR3aa: CASSGQDQPQHF
CDR3nt: TGTGCCAGCAGCGGACAGGATCAGCCCCAGCATTTT

abundance: many
j_gene: TRBJ2-1
v_gene: TRBV2
d_gene: -
CDR3aa: CASSETDPAYNEQFF
CDR3nt: TGTGCCAGCAGTGAGACCGATCCGGCCTACAATGAGCAGTTCTTC

abundance: few
j_gene: TRBJ2-4
v_gene: TRBV20-1
d_gene: -
CDR3aa: CSAPPGSGGSKNIQYF
CDR3nt: TGCAGTGCCCCCCCGGGGAGCGGAGGGTCAAAAAACATTCAGTACTTC

abundance: many
j_gene: TRBJ2-1
v_gene: TRBV7-7
d_gene: -
CDR3aa: CASSLDRSVREQFF
CDR3nt: TGTGCTAGCAGCTTAGATAGGAGCGTCAGAGAGCAGTTCTTC

abundance: many
j_gene: TRBJ1-5
v_gene: TRBV6-2/TRBV6-3
d_gene: -
CDR3aa: CASSYSRQDNNQPQHF
CDR3nt: TGTGCCAGCAGTTACTCGAGACAAGACAACAATCAGCCCCAGCATTTT

abundance: many
j_gene: TRBJ2-5
v_gene: TRBV28
d_gene: -
CDR3aa: CASAGPRWETQYF
CDR3nt: TGTGCCAGCGCGGGCCCCCGCTGGGAGACCCAGTACTTC

abundance: many
j_gene: TRBJ2-1
v_gene: TRBV27
d_gene: TRBD2
CDR3aa: CASSWTGGSYNEQFF
CDR3nt: TGTGCCAGCAGTTGGACGGGAGGGTCCTACAATGAGCAGTTCTTC

abundance: many
j_gene: TRBJ2-1
v_gene: TRBV24-1
d_gene: -
CDR3aa: CATSRTERRFF
CDR3nt: TGTGCCACCAGTCGGACGGAAAGGCGGTTCTTC

abundance: -
j_gene: TRBJ2-1
v_gene: TRBV5-6
d_gene: TRBD1
CDR3aa: CASSLGGTGPSYNEQFF
CDR3nt: TGTGCCAGCAGCTTGGGAGGGACAGGGCCCTCCTACAATGAGCAGTTCTTC

abundance: many
j_gene: TRBJ2-1
v_gene: TRBV5-6
d_gene: -
CDR3aa: CASSYTSWGDNEQFF
CDR3nt: TGTGCCAGCAGCTATACTAGCTGGGGTGACAATGAGCAGTTCTTC

abundance: many
j_gene: TRBJ2-5
v_gene: TRBV11-2
d_gene: TRBD2
CDR3aa: CASSLGGRVGPETQYF
CDR3nt: TGTGCCAGCAGCTTAGGCGGGAGGGTCGGCCCGGAGACCCAGTACTTC

abundance: many
j_gene: TRBJ1-1
v_gene: TRBV20-1
d_gene: -
CDR3aa: CSGRGNTEAFF
CDR3nt: TGCAGTGGGAGGGGGAACACTGAAGCTTTCTTT

abundance: many
j_gene: TRBJ2-7
v_gene: TRBV4-3
d_gene: -
CDR3aa: CASSQDLRGGYEQYF
CDR3nt: TGCGCCAGCAGCCAAGATCTAAGAGGTGGCTACGAGCAGTACTTC